The 9 T cell receptor beta chains below all came from one sample that was sequenced in a study of blood T cell repertoires in COVID-19. Data came from immunoSEQ multiplex PCR; TCRdb stores just in-frame clones and leaves some out. The table lists under 200,000 clones, 85% to 90% of them singletons. The sequenced material came from peripheral blood. Source of these receptors: a man between 18 and 35 years old with active or convalescent COVID-19.

J is TRBJ2-3 and V is TRBV4-2, with D possibly TRBD2 on 7 matching bases. CDR3 size: 17 residues. Trimming left V 1 base short and J 5 bases short, with 19 bases between. Germline V gives CDR1 LGHNA, CDR2 YNFKEQ. The CDR3 spells CASSQAAGGRGGDTQYF. Written as DNA, the CDR3 is TGTGCCAGCAGCCAAGCCGCCGGGGGGCGGGGAGGAGATACGCAGTATTTT.

This clone was counted a few times. This chain uses TRBV6-5 with TRBJ1-4; maybe TRBD1 (5 bases). The germline V gene encodes CDR1 MNHEY and CDR2 SVGAGI. V shed 5 bases and J shed 5 bases, with 6 bases lying between them. CDR3 length: 12 amino acids. Written as DNA, the CDR3 is TGTGCCAGCAGTCGACAGAATGAAAAACTGTTTTTT. It translates to CASSRQNEKLFF.

The V and J genes are TRBV15 and TRBJ1-2; 10 bases map to TRBD1. The V gene's germline CDR1 is LNHNV and CDR2 YYDKDF (reference sequence). This CDR3 region has 14 residues. V was pared by 5 bases and J by 7 bases, with 7 bases of the junction left unmatched. CDR3 in DNA: TGTGCCACCAGCGGGGACAGGGGAGGGTTTGGCTACACCTTC. Protein: CATSGDRGGFGYTF.

The chain is built from TRBV2 and TRBJ1-4; 7 nucleotides align to TRBD1. This CDR3 region has 14 residues. Per the germline V gene, CDR1 is SNHLY and CDR2 is FYNNEI. V was pared by 6 bases and J by 5 bases, with 6 bases of the junction left unmatched. CDR3 in amino acids: CASRETGLNEKLFF. As DNA, the CDR3 is TGTGCCAGCAGAGAGACAGGGCTAAATGAAAAACTGTTTTTT.

The V gene is TRBV5-1, the J gene TRBJ1-1, with 10 bases matching TRBD1. V shed 4 bases, J shed 4 bases, and the junction held 10 bases outside the gene matches. Germline V gene sequence: CDR1 SGHRS, CDR2 YFSETQ. The CDR3 contains 16 residues. CDR3 DNA sequence: TGCGCCAGCAGCATAAGACAGGGGGCGGGAAGCACTGAAGCTTTCTTT. This encodes CASSIRQGAGSTEAFF.

The V call is TRBV6-1, the J call TRBJ1-1; 8 bases fit TRBD1. Germline trimming cut 1 base from V and 4 bases from J; bases unmatched to any gene: 5. Germline V CDR1 and CDR2: MNHNS, SASEGT. The CDR3 is 15 amino acids. CDR3 region: CASSEGGTGGTEAFF. In DNA, the CDR3 is TGTGCCAGCAGTGAAGGGGGTACAGGGGGCACTGAAGCTTTCTTT.

This chain joins TRBV6-1 and TRBJ1-2, with D hard to call. The V gene's germline CDR1 is MNHNS and CDR2 SASEGT. Trimming cost V 1 base and J 0 bases, with 9 bases left between them. This CDR3 is built from 15 residues. CDR3 sequence: CASSEGPAPNYGYTF. The CDR3 coding sequence is TGTGCCAGCAGTGAAGGGCCAGCGCCTAACTATGGCTACACCTTC.

The CDR3 bases are TGTGCCAGCAGCGTGCTATTGTCCTCCCCTAACAATGAGCAGTTCTTC. This gives the protein CASSVLLSSPNNEQFF. The chain is built from TRBV9 and TRBJ2-1, with D unresolved. Germline V gives CDR1 SGDLS, CDR2 YYNGEE. Trimming pared 2 bases from V and 5 bases from J, leaving 17 bases between. The CDR3 extends over 16 amino acids.

The genes are TRBV30 and TRBJ1-2; 7 positions match TRBD1. Germline lookup yields CDR1 GTSNPN and CDR2 SVGIG (reference sequence). This CDR3 has 12 residues. V gave up 2 bases and J gave up 7 bases; unmatched junction bases: 4. CDR3 sequence (DNA): TGTGCCTGGAGTTACAGGGGAGGTGGCTACACCTTC. Its protein product is CAWSYRGGGYTF.